These T cell receptor beta chains were read from a single sample in a study of blood T cell repertoires in COVID-19. Here immunoSEQ multiplex PCR was the method, and the copy in TCRdb shows in-frame clones only, minus some. The table includes 200,000 to 250,000 clones, approximately 88% detected once. Sequenced: PBMCs or T cells enriched from blood (not recorded which). These receptors all come from a woman aged 25 to 39 with acute COVID-19. The CDR3 runs from the conserved cysteine through the conserved F or W. D genes are given only for firm matches. Clone size is stated in some rows and not others, as once, few, many or a class when expanded.

cdr3_nt: TGTGCCAGCAGCCAAGCAGCAGGGGGCTGGGAGCAGTACTTC; cdr3_aa: CASSQAAGGWEQYF; cdr3_length: 14; v_call: TRBV3-1/TRBV3-2; j_call: TRBJ2-7; d_call: TRBD1; clone_size: NA
cdr3_nt: TGTGCTAGTGGTCTCCCCAACCCCGGGGTTAAGAGCACTGAAGCTTTCTTT; cdr3_aa: CASGLPNPGVKSTEAFF; cdr3_length: 17; v_call: TRBV12-5; j_call: TRBJ1-1; d_call: NA; clone_size: NA
cdr3_nt: TGTGCCAGCAGCTTGGTTGCAGGGCCTTTCACAGATACGCAGTATTTT; cdr3_aa: CASSLVAGPFTDTQYF; cdr3_length: 16; v_call: TRBV5-8; j_call: TRBJ2-3; d_call: NA; clone_size: NA
cdr3_nt: TGTGCCAGCAGTGAACCAGTCAGCACAGATACGCAGTATTTT; cdr3_aa: CASSEPVSTDTQYF; cdr3_length: 14; v_call: TRBV2; j_call: TRBJ2-3; d_call: NA; clone_size: NA
cdr3_nt: TGTGCCAGTAGTATAGCGAGCGGCACAGGGGACGGTTCACCCCTCCACTTT; cdr3_aa: CASSIASGTGDGSPLHF; cdr3_length: 17; v_call: TRBV19; j_call: TRBJ1-6; d_call: TRBD1; clone_size: NA
cdr3_nt: TGTGCCAGTAGTATTACAGGGACAGTCTTGAACACTGAAGCTTTCTTT; cdr3_aa: CASSITGTVLNTEAFF; cdr3_length: 16; v_call: TRBV19; j_call: TRBJ1-1; d_call: TRBD1; clone_size: NA
cdr3_nt: TGTGCCAGCAGCTTAGACAGGGGAATTGGCTCCTATAATTCACCCCTCCACTTT; cdr3_aa: CASSLDRGIGSYNSPLHF; cdr3_length: 18; v_call: TRBV13; j_call: TRBJ1-6; d_call: TRBD1; clone_size: NA
cdr3_nt: TGTGCCAGTAGGGAATCCGACAGGGACGTCTATGGCTACACCTTC; cdr3_aa: CASRESDRDVYGYTF; cdr3_length: 15; v_call: TRBV19; j_call: TRBJ1-2; d_call: TRBD1; clone_size: NA
cdr3_nt: TGTGCCAGCAGCGCCATAGGGACAGCCGTTAACTATGGCTACACCTTC; cdr3_aa: CASSAIGTAVNYGYTF; cdr3_length: 16; v_call: TRBV13; j_call: TRBJ1-2; d_call: TRBD1; clone_size: NA
cdr3_nt: TGTGCCAGCAGTGAATCCGACAGACTCTATGGCTACACCTTC; cdr3_aa: CASSESDRLYGYTF; cdr3_length: 14; v_call: TRBV6-1; j_call: TRBJ1-2; d_call: NA; clone_size: NA
cdr3_nt: TGTGCCAGCAGCGATTGGTTGAGGGGCTACACCTTC; cdr3_aa: CASSDWLRGYTF; cdr3_length: 12; v_call: TRBV5-5; j_call: TRBJ1-2; d_call: NA; clone_size: NA
cdr3_nt: TGTGCCAGCGCCCAGCAAGAGACCCAGTACTTC; cdr3_aa: CASAQQETQYF; cdr3_length: 11; v_call: TRBV2; j_call: TRBJ2-5; d_call: NA; clone_size: few
cdr3_nt: TGTGCCAGCAGCTTAGGAACGAGTTATGGCTACACCTTC; cdr3_aa: CASSLGTSYGYTF; cdr3_length: 13; v_call: TRBV7-9; j_call: TRBJ1-2; d_call: NA; clone_size: NA
cdr3_nt: TGTGCCAGCAGCCAAGGACAGGGACCCTATGGCTACACCTTC; cdr3_aa: CASSQGQGPYGYTF; cdr3_length: 14; v_call: TRBV7-6; j_call: TRBJ1-2; d_call: TRBD1; clone_size: NA
cdr3_nt: TGTGCCAGCAGCTTGGAGGGGTACACCGGGGAGCTGTTTTTT; cdr3_aa: CASSLEGYTGELFF; cdr3_length: 14; v_call: TRBV7-2; j_call: TRBJ2-2; d_call: NA; clone_size: NA
cdr3_nt: TGTGCCAGCAGCTTAGAGACAGGGGCGGATACGCAGTATTTT; cdr3_aa: CASSLETGADTQYF; cdr3_length: 14; v_call: TRBV5-4; j_call: TRBJ2-3; d_call: TRBD1; clone_size: NA